This T cell receptor beta chain was recorded in a study of radiotherapy plus CTLA-4 blockade in lung cancer listed by TCRdb under 2018. Background for the entire study: Objective responses were observed in 15% to 20% of enrolled patients, and disease control was achieved in 30% to 40%. Summary of the overall study and its limitations: After treatment with radiotherapy and ipilimumab, TCR clones that originated in tumors expanded in peripheral blood. Increased serum interferon-beta after radiation, together with early dynamic changes in blood T cell clones, were reported to be the strongest predictors of response.

In this study, focal radiation therapy paired with CTLA-4 blockade (ipilimumab) was tested in patients who had chemo-refractory metastatic non-small-cell lung cancer. Regarding this clone: No cognate antigen has been identified for it. No quality values exist for individual bases; no much larger clone is one base distant.

The germline V gene provides CDR1 SGHDN and CDR2 FVKESK. V and J are truncated by 5 bases and 6 bases respectively, leaving an intervening sequence of 5 bases. The CDR3 goes from the cysteine to the phenylalanine over 11 residues. The entry retains the CDR3 DNA only, 33 bases that are in frame from base 1. The receptor library was made with the immunoSEQ multiplex PCR assay. In its TCRdb copy, this immuneACCESS table keeps in-frame sequences only and misses some clones. Where compared with another copy, unresolved V genes explain less than half of these, and the others have no known cause. The sample table shows about 32,000 clones, and roughly 71% are seen once. The ten most abundant clones make up under 4.5% of the sample.

The sample in question was peripheral blood, obtained from a patient treated with radiotherapy plus ipilimumab. The source of this sequence is a human donor with non-small cell lung cancer who had stable disease on radiotherapy plus ipilimumab. The rearranged segments are TRBV14 and TRBJ2-4, with no confidently assigned D gene. The nucleotide sequence reads as follows: TGTGCCAGCAGCGGGTCAAACATTCAGTACTTC. Translated, this is CASSGSNIQYF.